The present T cell receptor (beta chain) was sequenced within a study of cytomegalovirus exposure and HLA in healthy donors. Both 60 Vbeta primers and 13 Jbeta primers went into the PCR. Produced via immunoSEQ multiplex PCR; TCRdb's table is partial and in-frame only. The sample has around 130,000 clones, 80% seen once. Study outcomes and limitations: Reportedly, TCR beta sequences accurately predicted HLA-A and HLA-B alleles in most subjects. 87-base-pair reads could not separate some V segments, including TRBV6-2 and TRBV6-3. The study recorded about 160 TCR beta chains that were cytomegalovirus-associated. In vitro, three CMV-associated chains proved specific for CMV antigens.

With regard to this clone: What it recognizes is unknown. This specimen includes other DNA sequences encoding the same CDR3.

V lost 6 bases and J 0 bases, leaving 12 bases between the germline ends. This CDR3 contains 15 residues. CDR1 is MDHEN and CDR2 is SYDVKM in the germline V gene. Input material: PBMCs. The genes are TRBV28 and TRBJ1-5; D is ambiguous. This TCR derives from a man aged 35-49 years in good health and CMV-seronegative. This chain's CDR3 is CASSPPGYSNQPQHF. CDR3 sequence (DNA): TGTGCCAGCAGCCCGCCAGGTTATAGCAATCAGCCCCAGCATTTT.